The 7 T cell receptor beta chains in this list originate from one sample, sequenced in a study of T cell responses to AZD1222 COVID-19 vaccine. TCRdb keeps only in-frame clones here, not all; method: immunoSEQ multiplex PCR. There are 45,000 to 70,000 clones in the sample; more than 70% occur only once, and about 14% lies in the top ten. Sample: peripheral blood, taken 28 days after the second AZD1222 dose. These receptors were collected from an adult who received the AZD1222 COVID-19 vaccine.

V is TRBV3-1 (or the pseudogene TRBV3-2) and J is TRBJ2-7; D is unclear. The CDR3 spans 11 residues. CDR1 is LGHDT and CDR2 is YNNKEL in the germline V gene (reference sequence). Trimming stripped 8 bases from V and 0 bases from J, with 5 bases between. CDR3 bases: TGTGCCAGCTCCCGCTCCTACGAGCAGTACTTC. Its translation is CASSRSYEQYF.

The V gene is TRBV7-8, the J gene TRBJ2-1; 7 nucleotides align to TRBD2. V trimming: 1 base; J trimming: 7 bases; junction bases outside the gene matches: 7. This CDR3 has 15 amino acids. The germline V gene encodes CDR1 SGHVS and CDR2 FQNEAQ. The CDR3 bases are TGTGCCAGCAGCTTAGTTAAGCTCGGGGGGAATGAGCAGTTCTTC. Protein: CASSLVKLGGNEQFF. The entire variable domain, with the rest obtained from reference TRBV7-8 and TRBJ2-1, is as follows: GAGVSQSPRYKVAKRGQDVALRCDPISGHVSLFWYQQALGQGPEFLTYFQNEAQLDKSGLPSDRFFAERPEGSVSTLKIQRTQQEDSAVYLCASSLVKLGGNEQFFGPGTRLTVL.

V gene TRBV18 combines with J gene TRBJ1-2; 9 bases match TRBD1. Germline lookup yields CDR1 KGHSH and CDR2 LQKENI. V gave up 1 base and J gave up 6 bases; unmatched junction bases: 3. The CDR3 totals 14 residues. Here the CDR3 DNA reads TGTGCCAGCTCACCACTACAGGGGGCCCATGGCTACACCTTC. It is translated as CASSPLQGAHGYTF.

The chain uses TRBV7-9 and TRBJ2-6, with TRBD1 matching over 7 bases. Germline CDR1 reads SEHNR; CDR2 reads FQNEAQ (reference sequence). The V segment lost 1 base and the J segment 1 base; nucleotides outside the gene matches: 10. This CDR3 comprises 19 residues. CDR3 sequence: CASSLEGAFPLSGANVLTF. The CDR3 DNA sequence: TGTGCCAGCAGCTTAGAGGGGGCTTTCCCGTTATCTGGGGCCAACGTCCTGACTTTC.

The V gene is TRBV10-3, the J gene TRBJ1-3; tentatively, D is TRBD1 (6 bases). There are 13 residues in the CDR3. Between the trimmed V and J ends, which lost 3 bases and 4 bases, there was a span of 7 bases. From germline, CDR1 is ENHRY and CDR2 SYGVKD. CDR3 DNA sequence: TGTGCCATCAGTGAAACAGGGGGAAACACCATATATTTT. Amino acid sequence: CAISETGGNTIYF.

This rearrangement joins TRBV9 to TRBJ1-2, with TRBD1 matching over 9 bases. The CDR3 totals 15 residues. V shed 0 bases, J shed 7 bases, and the junction held 7 bases outside the gene matches. Germline assignment: CDR1 SGDLS and CDR2 YYNGEE. CDR3 bases: TGTGCCAGCAGCGTAGGGGGACAGGGAGCGCGTGGCTACACCTTC. Protein sequence: CASSVGGQGARGYTF.

This clone was recorded a few times. The CDR3: CAISTGDNSPLHF. The CDR3 DNA sequence: TGTGCCATCAGTACAGGGGACAATTCACCCCTCCACTTT. The rearrangement uses TRBV10-3 and TRBJ1-6; TRBD1 matches 7 bases. V trimming: 5 bases; J trimming: 7 bases; junction bases outside the gene matches: 2. The CDR3 totals 13 residues. Looked up from germline, CDR1 is ENHRY and CDR2 is SYGVKD.